Reported below is one TCR beta chain. No antigen is known for it. The sample comes from a study of cytomegalovirus exposure and HLA in healthy donors. CDR3 size: 14 residues. Trimming removed 4 bases at V and 7 bases at J, with 16 bases between. Germline CDR1 reads WSHSY; CDR2 reads SAAADI. Study conclusions and caveats: Segments of the TCR beta V type were, in most cases, productive about 87% or about 30% of the time in an earlier analysis. Researchers reported in a later analysis that a missense DCLRE1C variant was tied to TCR beta V- and J-gene trimming.

The PCR employed 60 Vbeta primers together with 13 Jbeta primers. Using immunoSEQ multiplex PCR, the repertoire was profiled, and TCRdb retains in-frame clones only, with some absent. The repertoire holds around 130,000 clones, with 79% as singletons. Sequenced: PBMCs. The V call is TRBV10-2, the J call TRBJ1-2, with D unresolved. The origin of this receptor is a man aged 18 to 35 in good health and CMV-seronegative. The CDR3 DNA is TGCGCCAGCAGTGCAACCCGGGGTAGAGGTGGCTACACCTTC. Translation gives CASSATRGRGGYTF.